This paragraph reports one T cell receptor beta chain. The data were taken from a study of CD8 T cells in Susac syndrome. Sequencing of TCR beta was performed on blood CD8+ T cells and on blood CD4+ T cells. Reverse transcription of about 0.45 to 1 ug RNA was carried out with random hexamers. TCRdb fed the immunoSEQ multiplex PCR reads into MiXCR, producing one record per CDR3 protein. Seen here are some 300,000 distinct CDR3 sequences, roughly 85% observed once, and the top ten hold around 0.22%. The CDR3 spans 13 residues. Germline-derived CDR1 and CDR2 are GTSNPN and SVGIG (reference sequence). The V end was cut by 1 base, the J end by 6 bases, with 13 bases between.

This receptor was taken from a human donor with multiple sclerosis. The sequenced sample consisted of CD8+ T cells from PBMCs. J is TRBJ2-7 and V is TRBV30; D may match TRBD1 or TRBD2 (5 bases each). The DNA of the CDR3 is TGTGCCTGGAGTGACGGGGCGAGGCGCGAGCAGTACTTC. This sequence encodes CAWSDGARREQYF.